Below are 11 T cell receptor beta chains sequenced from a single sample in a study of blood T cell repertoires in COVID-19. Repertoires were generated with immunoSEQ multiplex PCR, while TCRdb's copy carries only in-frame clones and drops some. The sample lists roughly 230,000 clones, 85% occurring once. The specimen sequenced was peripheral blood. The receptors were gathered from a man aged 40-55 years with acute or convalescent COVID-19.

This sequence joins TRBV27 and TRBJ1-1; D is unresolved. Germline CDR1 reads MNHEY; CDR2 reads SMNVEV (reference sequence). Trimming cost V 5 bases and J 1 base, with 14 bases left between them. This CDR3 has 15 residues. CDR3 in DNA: TGTGCCAGCAGTCCAGTTACCGCAAAGAACACTGAAGCTTTCTTT. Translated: CASSPVTAKNTEAFF.

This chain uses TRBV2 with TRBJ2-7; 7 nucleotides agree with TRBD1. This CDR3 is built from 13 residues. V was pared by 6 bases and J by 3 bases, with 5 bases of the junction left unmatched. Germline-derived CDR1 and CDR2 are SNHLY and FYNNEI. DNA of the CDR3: TGTGCCAGCAGGAGAGGACAGGACTACGAGCAGTACTTC. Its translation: CASRRGQDYEQYF.

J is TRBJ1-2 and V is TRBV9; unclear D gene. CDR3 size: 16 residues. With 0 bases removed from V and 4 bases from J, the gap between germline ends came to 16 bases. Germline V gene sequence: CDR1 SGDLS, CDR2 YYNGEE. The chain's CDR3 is CASSVDKRTESYGYTF. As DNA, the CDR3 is TGTGCCAGCAGCGTAGATAAGCGCACGGAATCCTATGGCTACACCTTC.

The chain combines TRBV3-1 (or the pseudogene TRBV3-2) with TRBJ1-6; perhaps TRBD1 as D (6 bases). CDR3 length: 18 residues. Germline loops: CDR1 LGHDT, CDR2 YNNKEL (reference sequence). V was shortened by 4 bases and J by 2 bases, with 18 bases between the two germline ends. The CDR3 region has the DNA TGTGCCAGCAGCCGAAGGACAGCTGGGTCGGCCTATAATTCACCCCTCCACTTT. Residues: CASSRRTAGSAYNSPLHF.

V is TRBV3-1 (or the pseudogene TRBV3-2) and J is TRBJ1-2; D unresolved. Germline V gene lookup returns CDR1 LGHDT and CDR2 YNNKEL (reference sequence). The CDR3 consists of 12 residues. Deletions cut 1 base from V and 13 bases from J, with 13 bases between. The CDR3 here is CASSQVQRGATF. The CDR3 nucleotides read TGTGCCAGCAGCCAAGTCCAGCGGGGTGCCACCTTC.

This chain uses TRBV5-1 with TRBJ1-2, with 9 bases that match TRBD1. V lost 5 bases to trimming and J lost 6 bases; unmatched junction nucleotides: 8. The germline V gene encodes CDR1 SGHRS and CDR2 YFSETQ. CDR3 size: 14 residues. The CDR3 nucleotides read TGCGCCAGCAGAACCCAGACAGGGGGTAATGGCTACACCTTC. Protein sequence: CASRTQTGGNGYTF. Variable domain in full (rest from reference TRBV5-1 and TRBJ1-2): KAGVTQTPRYLIKTRGQQVTLSCSPISGHRSVSWYQQTPGQGLQFLFEYFSETQRNKGNFPGRFSGRQFSNSRSEMNVSTLELGDSALYLCASRTQTGGNGYTFGSGTRLTVV.

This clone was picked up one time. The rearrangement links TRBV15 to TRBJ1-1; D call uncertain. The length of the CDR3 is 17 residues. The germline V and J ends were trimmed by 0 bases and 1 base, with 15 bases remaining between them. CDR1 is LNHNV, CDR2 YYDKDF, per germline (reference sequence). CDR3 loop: CATSRDRREQSNTEAFF. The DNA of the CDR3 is TGTGCCACCAGCAGAGACCGGCGAGAACAGTCGAACACTGAAGCTTTCTTT. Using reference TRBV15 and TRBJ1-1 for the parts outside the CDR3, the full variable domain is DAMVIQNPRYQVTQFGKPVTLSCSQTLNHNVMYWYQQKSSQAPKLLFHYYDKDFNNEADTPDNFQSRRPNTSFCFLDIRSPGLGDTAMYLCATSRDRREQSNTEAFFGQGTRLTVV.

Here the CDR3 reads CASSTVLRYEQYF. CDR3 DNA sequence: TGTGCCAGCAGTACCGTTTTGCGTTACGAGCAGTACTTC. The chain links TRBV28 to TRBJ2-7, with unresolved D. Trimming took off 5 bases at V and 4 bases at J, with 12 bases between the two ends. Germline lookup yields CDR1 MDHEN and CDR2 SYDVKM. This CDR3 is built from 13 residues. The whole variable domain, remainder taken from reference TRBV28 and TRBJ2-7, is DVKVTQSSRYLVKRTGEKVFLECVQDMDHENMFWYRQDPGLGLRLIYFSYDVKMKEKGDIPEGYSVSREKKERFSLILESASTNQTSMYLCASSTVLRYEQYFGPGTRLTVT.

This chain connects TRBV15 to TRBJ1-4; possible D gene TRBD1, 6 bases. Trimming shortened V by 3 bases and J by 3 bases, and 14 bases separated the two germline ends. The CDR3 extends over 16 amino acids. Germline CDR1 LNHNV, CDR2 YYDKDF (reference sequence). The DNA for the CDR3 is TGTGCCACCAGCAGGGGATTACAGGGCGCTAATGAAAAACTGTTTTTT. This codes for CATSRGLQGANEKLFF.

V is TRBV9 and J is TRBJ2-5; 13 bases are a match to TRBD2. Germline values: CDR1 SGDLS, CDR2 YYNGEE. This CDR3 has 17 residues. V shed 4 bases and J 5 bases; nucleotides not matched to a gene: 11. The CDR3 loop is CASSRGLAGTQEETQYF. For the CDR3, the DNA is TGTGCCAGCAGCCGGGGACTAGCGGGGACACAGGAGGAGACCCAGTACTTC.

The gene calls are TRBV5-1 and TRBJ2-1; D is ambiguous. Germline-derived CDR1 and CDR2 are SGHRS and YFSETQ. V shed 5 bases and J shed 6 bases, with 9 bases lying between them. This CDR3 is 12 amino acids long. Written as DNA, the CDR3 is TGCGCCAGCAGGTTAACGGGCAATGAGCAGTTCTTC. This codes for CASRLTGNEQFF.